The 13 T cell receptor beta chains below all came from one sample that was sequenced in a study of T cell responses to AZD1222 COVID-19 vaccine. Clones were sequenced by immunoSEQ multiplex PCR, and TCRdb holds only the in-frame ones, with some missing. The sample holds some 140,000 clones, just under 95% seen once. Source: peripheral blood, taken 28 days after the second AZD1222 dose. The receptor set was obtained from an adult who received the AZD1222 COVID-19 vaccine.

V is TRBV19 and J is TRBJ2-6; 10 bases fit TRBD2. The CDR3 spans 20 residues. The trim removed 7 bases at V and 2 bases at J, leaving 17 bases unmatched. The V gene's germline CDR1 is LNHDA and CDR2 SQIVND (reference sequence). The CDR3 sequence is CASTSIAGGTFRTGANVLTF. The DNA for the CDR3 is TGTGCCAGTACTTCGATAGCGGGGGGTACCTTCAGGACTGGGGCCAACGTCCTGACTTTC.

V is TRBV11-3 and J is TRBJ1-6; D is ambiguous. CDR1 SGHNT and CDR2 YENEEA come from the germline V gene. The CDR3 runs to 18 residues. The V end lost 0 bases, the J end lost 0 bases, and 12 bases lay between the germline ends. DNA of the CDR3: TGTGCCAGCAGCTTAGATCAAACGGGTAGCTCCTATAATTCACCCCTCCACTTT. This codes for CASSLDQTGSSYNSPLHF.

The V call is TRBV6-5, the J call TRBJ2-7, with a weak D call TRBD2 (5 bases). V lost 2 bases and J lost 0, with 8 bases in between. CDR3 length: 14 amino acids. Per the germline V gene, CDR1 is MNHEY and CDR2 is SVGAGI. CDR3 in DNA: TGTGCCAGCAGTTACCGGGGAAGCTCCTACGAGCAGTACTTC. This translates into CASSYRGSSYEQYF.

The chain uses TRBV12-5 and TRBJ2-1; maybe TRBD2 (6 bases). Germline assignment: CDR1 LGHNT and CDR2 FRNRAP. Trimming took 1 base from V and 4 from J, leaving 8 bases between them. The CDR3 sequence is 14 residues long. The CDR3 nucleotides read TGTGCTAGTGGTTTGGGCGGGGATTACAATGAGCAGTTCTTC. Protein product: CASGLGGDYNEQFF.

The chain couples TRBV20-1 to TRBJ1-6; no definite D call. The germline V and J ends were trimmed by 3 bases and 10 bases, with 4 bases remaining between them. This CDR3 comprises 10 residues. Per the germline V gene, CDR1 is DFQATT and CDR2 is SNEGSKA (reference sequence). The CDR3 reads CSARVSPLHF. Here the CDR3 DNA reads TGCAGTGCTAGGGTCTCACCCCTCCACTTT.

The V call is TRBV5-1, the J call TRBJ2-7; 7 positions match TRBD1. Trimming removed 0 bases from V and 3 bases from J; junction bases left unmatched: 6. Germline V gene data show CDR1 as SGHRS and CDR2 as YFSETQ. The CDR3 is made up of 15 amino acids. CDR3 region: CASSLGSGGYYEQYF. In nucleotides, the CDR3 is TGCGCCAGCAGCTTGGGTTCAGGGGGATACTACGAGCAGTACTTC.

This clone came up once. CDR3 sequence reads: CASSLGGGGETQYF. The CDR3 DNA reads as TGTGCCAGCAGCTTAGGGGGCGGAGGGGAGACCCAGTACTTC. V is TRBV5-6 and J is TRBJ2-5, with D tentatively TRBD1 (7 bases). V was trimmed by 2 bases and J by 5 bases, leaving 13 bases between them. Germline CDR1 is SGHDT and CDR2 is YYEEEE. The CDR3 extends over 14 amino acids.

V and J are TRBV19 and TRBJ1-2; 8 bases map to TRBD1. CDR3 length: 16 residues. Per the germline V gene, CDR1 is LNHDA and CDR2 is SQIVND (reference sequence). J lost 4 bases, V lost 3 bases, and 10 bases had no gene match. The CDR3 here is CASSMFVDRVGYGYTF. The CDR3 nucleotides read TGTGCCAGTAGTATGTTTGTGGACAGGGTGGGCTATGGCTACACCTTC.

The chain is built from TRBV5-5 and TRBJ1-2; TRBD1 agrees at 8 bases. The length of the CDR3 is 15 residues. J was trimmed by 8 bases and V by 0 bases; bases with no gene match: 9. Germline values: CDR1 SGHKS, CDR2 YYEKEE (reference sequence). The CDR3 DNA reads TGTGCCAGCAGCTTGGGGTCTAGGAGACAGGGGGGCTACACCTTC. This gives the protein CASSLGSRRQGGYTF.

The sample holds a few counts of this clone. This rearrangement joins TRBV30 to TRBJ1-6; D uncertain. The CDR3 consists of 16 residues. The germline CDR1 and CDR2 sequences are GTSNPN and SVGIG (reference sequence). The germline V and J ends were trimmed by 5 bases and 4 bases, with 18 bases remaining between them. CDR3 loop: CAWDIDTDLYNSPLHF. The CDR3 DNA is TGTGCCTGGGATATTGACACGGATCTTTATAATTCACCCCTCCACTTT.

V and J are TRBV9 and TRBJ2-5; the D is unclear. The CDR3 spans 11 residues. The germline gives CDR1 SGDLS, CDR2 YYNGEE. V lost 4 bases, J lost 3 bases, and 4 bases lay in between. CDR3: CASSIEETQYF. CDR3 DNA sequence: TGTGCCAGCAGCATTGAAGAGACCCAGTACTTC.

The V call is TRBV11-3, the J call TRBJ2-1, with 8 positions matching TRBD2. The CDR3 totals 15 residues. In germline, CDR1 is SGHNT, CDR2 YENEEA. V was pared by 5 bases and J by 9 bases, with 12 bases of the junction left unmatched. This CDR3 is CASSLFGGAGGEQFF. In DNA form, the CDR3 reads TGTGCCAGCAGCCTATTTGGGGGGGCGGGAGGTGAGCAGTTCTTC. The full variable domain, its missing parts supplied by reference TRBV11-3 and TRBJ2-1, is EAGVVQSPRYKIIEKKQPVAFWCNPISGHNTLYWYLQNLGQGPELLIRYENEEAVDDSQLPKDRFSAERLKGVDSTLKIQPAELGDSAVYLCASSLFGGAGGEQFFGPGTRLTVL.

The chain joins TRBV14 to TRBJ2-5; D gene unclear. The V gene's germline CDR1 is SGHDN and CDR2 FVKESK. The V and J ends lost 1 base and 7 bases respectively, with 13 bases between them. The CDR3 spans 14 residues. CDR3 nucleotide sequence: TGTGCCAGCAGCCAAGTTGGTTGGGTGGGGACCCAGTACTTC. This encodes CASSQVGWVGTQYF.